The 30 T cell receptor beta chains listed next were all sequenced from one sample in a study of T cells after yellow fever vaccination. TCRdb reprocessed the 5' RACE reads via MiXCR and lists one record per CDR3 protein. The repertoire holds roughly 120,000 distinct CDR3 sequences, with 7.4% as singletons. Sequencing used CD4+ T cells sorted from PBMCs, obtained more than 8 days after the first yellow fever vaccination. These TCRs come from a man between 18 and 29 years old who received the YFV17D yellow fever vaccine.

This clonotype showed up many times. The gene calls are TRBV6-5 and TRBJ1-3; the match to TRBD1 covers 8 bases. CDR3 length: 17 residues. CDR1 and CDR2 (germline): MNHEY, SVGAGI. The V segment lost 3 bases and the J segment 3 bases; nucleotides outside the gene matches: 10. DNA for the CDR3: TGTGCCAGCAGTTATCAGGGGGCAGAGTTATTTGGAAACACCATATATTTT. It codes for CASSYQGAELFGNTIYF.

This clonotype was picked up many times. The V call is TRBV5-1, the J call TRBJ2-3, with no clear D. The CDR3 runs to 14 residues. Trimming pared 1 base from V and 3 bases from J, leaving 9 bases between. CDR1 is SGHRS and CDR2 is YFSETQ in the germline V gene. The CDR3 nucleotides read TGCGCCAGCAGCTTGCAACTAATAACAGATACGCAGTATTTT. This codes for CASSLQLITDTQYF.

This clonotype was seen many times. CDR3 residues: CASSPGGYNQPQHF. In DNA form, the CDR3 reads TGTGCCAGCAGTCCTGGGGGTTACAATCAGCCCCAGCATTTT. The chain employs TRBV12-3 or TRBV12-4 and TRBJ1-5; D possibly corresponds to TRBD1 (5 bases). The CDR3 runs 14 residues. V lost 5 bases, J lost 3 bases, and 11 bases lay in between.

There are many counts of this clonotype. The gene calls are TRBV5-1 and TRBJ2-1; 10 bases match TRBD2. This CDR3 contains 15 residues. Germline CDR1 is SGHRS and CDR2 is YFSETQ. After removal of 0 bases from V and 10 bases from J, the junction contained 7 bases not matched to a gene. CDR3 sequence (DNA): TGCGCCAGCAGCTTGGGACTAGCGGGTGTGGGGGAGCAGTTCTTC. Translating it yields CASSLGLAGVGEQFF.

The chain employs TRBV7-3 and TRBJ2-3; perhaps D is TRBD1 or TRBD2 (6 bases each). Germline V lookup: CDR1 SGHTA, CDR2 FQGTGA. This CDR3 region has 14 residues. V was shortened by 1 base and J by 6 bases, with 11 bases between the two germline ends. Here the CDR3 DNA reads TGTGCCAGCAGCTTAATGGGGGGCCGGGATACGCAGTATTTT. Amino acids: CASSLMGGRDTQYF. Looking up the rest from reference TRBV7-3 and TRBJ2-3 gives the full variable domain: GAGVSQTPSNKVTEKGKYVELRCDPISGHTALYWYRQSLGQGPEFLIYFQGTGAADDSGLPNDRFFAVRPEGSVSTLKIQRTERGDSAVYLCASSLMGGRDTQYFGPGTRLTVL.

This clonotype was recorded many times. V gene TRBV5-1 combines with J gene TRBJ2-7, with TRBD2 matching over 13 bases. The V gene end was trimmed by 3 bases and the J gene end by 5 bases; junction bases not matched to a gene: 8. The length of the CDR3 is 16 residues. Germline V lookup: CDR1 SGHRS, CDR2 YFSETQ. The DNA of the CDR3 is TGCGCCAGCAGCTCCGCCGGGACTAGCGGGGCCCACGAGCAGTACTTC. Residues: CASSSAGTSGAHEQYF. Together with reference TRBV5-1 and TRBJ2-7, the CDR3 gives the full variable domain: KAGVTQTPRYLIKTRGQQVTLSCSPISGHRSVSWYQQTPGQGLQFLFEYFSETQRNKGNFPGRFSGRQFSNSRSEMNVSTLELGDSALYLCASSSAGTSGAHEQYFGPGTRLTVT.

This clonotype showed up many times. This rearrangement joins TRBV6-1 to TRBJ2-2, with 10 bases matching TRBD1. The CDR3 covers 15 residues. Germline V gene lookup returns CDR1 MNHNS and CDR2 SASEGT. V dropped 6 bases and J dropped 3; count of bases not matched to a gene: 4. As DNA, the CDR3 is TGTGCCAGCAGGCCGGGACAGGGGTACACCGGGGAGCTGTTTTTT. This sequence encodes CASRPGQGYTGELFF.

This clonotype was recorded many times. This chain uses TRBV4-1 with TRBJ2-5; TRBD2 agrees at 12 bases. Germline CDR1 reads MGHRA; CDR2 reads YSYEKL. V gave up 3 bases and J gave up 5 bases; unmatched junction bases: 4. CDR3 length equals 15 residues. Here the CDR3 reads CASSQSGTSGETQYF. The CDR3 coding sequence is TGCGCCAGCAGCCAGTCCGGGACTAGCGGGGAGACCCAGTACTTC.

This clonotype showed up many times. This chain links TRBV7-2 with TRBJ2-3, with D unresolved. Germline lookup yields CDR1 SGHTA and CDR2 FQGNSA. The V end lost 1 base, the J end lost 4 bases, and 15 bases lay between the germline ends. The CDR3 covers 16 residues. CDR3 amino acids: CASSLERGTPADTQYF. CDR3 coding DNA: TGTGCCAGCAGCTTAGAACGCGGCACGCCGGCAGATACGCAGTATTTT.

This clonotype was detected only a few times. The chain combines TRBV5-5 with TRBJ2-5, with D possibly matching TRBD2 (6 bases). This CDR3 has 14 amino acids. Germline assignment: CDR1 SGHKS and CDR2 YYEKEE (reference sequence). V shed 3 bases and J shed 5 bases, with 14 bases lying between them. The CDR3 nucleotides are TGTGCCAGCAGCTCGGGGGTCCTATGGGAGACCCAGTACTTC. Translation gives CASSSGVLWETQYF.

The V call is TRBV25-1, the J call TRBJ2-5; 8 bases are a match to TRBD1. V gave up 0 bases and J gave up 5 bases; unmatched junction bases: 14. CDR3 length: 18 amino acids. Per the germline V gene, CDR1 is MGHDK and CDR2 is SYGVNS. CDR3 loop: CASSEYLPDRALRETQYF. The CDR3 DNA sequence: TGTGCCAGCAGTGAATATCTACCGGACAGGGCCCTCAGGGAGACCCAGTACTTC.

There are many counts of this clonotype. This chain joins TRBV7-2 and TRBJ1-1, with 9 positions matching TRBD1. From germline, CDR1 is SGHTA and CDR2 FQGNSA. With V trimmed by 0 bases and J by 4 bases, 3 bases remained unmatched. This CDR3 region has 15 residues. Here the CDR3 DNA reads TGTGCCAGCAGCTTAGCGCTGACAGGGGGCACTGAAGCTTTCTTT. Translation: CASSLALTGGTEAFF.

This clonotype came up a few times. It may be a read error: a sequence one base away is much more abundant. The chain has TRBV20-1 and TRBJ2-1, with 8 bases lining up with TRBD1. The CDR3 extends over 13 amino acids. Looked up from germline, CDR1 is DFQATT and CDR2 is SNEGSKA (reference sequence). The V gene end was trimmed by 4 bases and the J gene end by 8 bases; junction bases not matched to a gene: 7. The CDR3 DNA reads as TGCAGTGCTATCACAGGGGGATGTTATGAGCAGTTCTTC. It is translated as CSAITGGCYEQFF.

This clonotype was observed a few times. V usage is TRBV23-1 and J usage is TRBJ2-6; no firm D call. TRBV23-1 is assigned to the ORF class and has an uncertain function. The CDR3 contains 16 residues. V dropped 8 bases and J dropped 0 bases, with 14 bases sitting between them. The CDR3 is CASEPGSPSGANVLTF. The DNA for the CDR3 is TGCGCCAGCGAACCGGGCTCACCCTCTGGGGCCAACGTCCTGACTTTC.

This clonotype showed up just a few times. The rearrangement uses TRBV4-3 and TRBJ2-1; D is undetermined. V was cut by 0 bases and J by 4 bases, with 10 bases left in between. This CDR3 comprises 15 residues. CDR1 is LGHNA and CDR2 is YSLEER in the germline V gene. Here the CDR3 DNA reads TGCGCCAGCAGCCAAGAATCGCCTGGATACAATGAGCAGTTCTTC. Protein: CASSQESPGYNEQFF.

Many counts were recorded for this clonotype. The chain employs TRBV18 and TRBJ1-1, with a tentative D call TRBD1 (5 bases). This CDR3 contains 14 residues. The V gene's germline CDR1 is KGHSH and CDR2 LQKENI. V dropped 5 bases and J dropped 0 bases, with 10 bases sitting between them. The CDR3 protein is CASSGGRLNTEAFF. DNA of the CDR3: TGTGCCAGCTCAGGGGGACGCCTGAACACTGAAGCTTTCTTT.

This clonotype was recorded many times. This rearrangement joins TRBV12-2 to TRBJ2-1; no check of the table's D call, TRBD2, against the DNA was made. TRBV12-2 is a recognized pseudogene. This CDR3 is 18 amino acids long. In nucleotides, the CDR3 is TGTGCAAGTCGACATCGGGACTACTGCTTAAGCTCCTACAATGAGCAGTTCTTC. Protein sequence: CASRHRDYCLSSYNEQFF.

There are many counts of this clonotype. J is TRBJ2-3 and V is TRBV12-3 or TRBV12-4; D gene uncertain. The CDR3 consists of 15 residues. V lost 7 bases and J lost 5, with 19 bases in between. In DNA, the CDR3 is TGTGCCAGCACCTTAGGCGGAATTTGGGGAGATACGCAGTATTTT. Its translation: CASTLGGIWGDTQYF.

The chain has TRBV4-2 and TRBJ1-4, with D uncertain. V was pared by 3 bases and J by 4 bases, with 15 bases between. The CDR3 runs to 16 residues. Germline values: CDR1 LGHNA, CDR2 YNFKEQ. DNA for the CDR3: TGTGCCAGCAGCCAGCCCAACAGAGTCATTAATGAAAAACTGTTTTTT. Translating it yields CASSQPNRVINEKLFF.

In its sample, this clonotype was seen many times. The rearrangement joins TRBV10-3 to TRBJ1-2; the D is unclear. Per germline, CDR1 ENHRY and CDR2 SYGVKD. The CDR3 is 17 amino acids. V lost 0 bases, J lost 0 bases, and 14 bases lay in between. The CDR3 reads CAISESPLRRANYGYTF. In nucleotides, the CDR3 is TGTGCCATCAGTGAGTCTCCCCTCCGGCGAGCTAACTATGGCTACACCTTC.

This clonotype was detected many times. This chain connects TRBV24-1 to TRBJ1-1, with D perhaps matching TRBD1 (5 bases). This CDR3 contains 11 residues. Germline CDR1 and CDR2: KGHDR and SFDVKD. V was shortened by 3 bases and J by 11 bases, with 9 bases between the two germline ends. The CDR3 region is CATSDQGRAFF. The CDR3 nucleotides read TGTGCCACCAGTGATCAGGGCCGGGCTTTCTTT.

This clonotype has more than one count but fewer than ten. The chain couples TRBV7-2 to TRBJ1-1; D is unresolved. The CDR3 runs to 14 residues. Germline CDR1 and CDR2: SGHTA and FQGNSA. Between the trimmed V and J ends, which lost 5 bases and 6 bases, there was a span of 16 bases. The CDR3 reads CASSILRLRSEAFF. In DNA form, the CDR3 reads TGTGCCAGCAGCATATTACGCCTTCGGTCTGAAGCTTTCTTT. Drawing the rest from reference TRBV7-2 and TRBJ1-1, the complete variable domain is GAGVSQSPSNKVTEKGKDVELRCDPISGHTALYWYRQSLGQGLEFLIYFQGNSAPDKSGLPSDRFSAERTGGSVSTLTIQRTQQEDSAVYLCASSILRLRSEAFFGQGTRLTVV.

This clonotype occurred many times. The gene calls are TRBV5-1 and TRBJ1-2, with D possibly TRBD1 on 5 matching bases. This CDR3 region has 14 residues. The V gene's germline CDR1 is SGHRS and CDR2 YFSETQ. The V end was cut by 4 bases, the J end by 4 bases, with 14 bases between. The CDR3 DNA reads as TGCGCCAGCAGCGCCAGGCCGGGGGGCTATGGCTACACCTTC. Translation: CASSARPGGYGYTF.

This clonotype has ten or more counts. The gene calls are TRBV5-1 and TRBJ2-5; 9 bases match TRBD1. After removal of 4 bases from V and 5 bases from J, the junction contained 6 bases not matched to a gene. In germline, CDR1 is SGHRS, CDR2 YFSETQ. The CDR3 consists of 14 residues. The CDR3: CASSQQGARETQYF. CDR3 sequence (DNA): TGCGCCAGCAGCCAACAGGGGGCTAGGGAGACCCAGTACTTC. Drawing the rest from reference TRBV5-1 and TRBJ2-5, the complete variable domain is KAGVTQTPRYLIKTRGQQVTLSCSPISGHRSVSWYQQTPGQGLQFLFEYFSETQRNKGNFPGRFSGRQFSNSRSEMNVSTLELGDSALYLCASSQQGARETQYFGPGTRLLVL.

This clonotype was seen many times. The genes are TRBV20-1 and TRBJ1-3; D may be TRBD1 (5 bases). The CDR3 extends over 15 amino acids. V was pared by 4 bases and J by 2 bases, with 15 bases between. Germline lookup yields CDR1 DFQATT and CDR2 SNEGSKA (reference sequence). CDR3 in DNA: TGCAGTGCTACGGACATCGAATTTACTGGAAACACCATATATTTT. Its protein product is CSATDIEFTGNTIYF.

This sequence joins TRBV7-9 and TRBJ2-7; no clear D. The CDR3 is 15 amino acids. The V and J ends lost 5 bases and 2 bases respectively, with 16 bases between them. Per the germline V gene, CDR1 is SEHNR and CDR2 is FQNEAQ (reference sequence). CDR3 sequence: CASSPPQTATYEQYF. DNA for the CDR3: TGTGCCAGCAGCCCACCACAGACGGCGACCTACGAGCAGTACTTC. Using reference TRBV7-9 and TRBJ2-7 for the parts outside the CDR3, the full variable domain is DTGVSQNPRHKITKRGQNVTFRCDPISEHNRLYWYRQTLGQGPEFLTYFQNEAQLEKSRLLSDRFSAERPKGSFSTLEIQRTEQGDSAMYLCASSPPQTATYEQYFGPGTRLTVT.

This clonotype was detected ten times or more. This sequence joins TRBV20-1 and TRBJ2-3; 12 positions match TRBD2. This CDR3 comprises 14 residues. V lost 4 bases, J lost 7 bases, and 6 bases stayed unmatched. Germline CDR1 and CDR2: DFQATT and SNEGSKA (reference sequence). This CDR3 reads CSAIELAGGHTQYF. For the CDR3, the DNA is TGCAGTGCTATTGAACTAGCGGGGGGTCATACGCAGTATTTT.

This clonotype was picked up many times. CDR3 protein: CASSVGQGRIGGYTF. For the CDR3, the DNA is TGTGCCAGCAGCGTAGGACAGGGAAGAATAGGTGGCTACACCTTC. The V and J genes are TRBV9 and TRBJ1-2; TRBD1 matches 7 bases. V lost 0 bases and J lost 7; bases outside the gene matches: 9. Germline lookup yields CDR1 SGDLS and CDR2 YYNGEE. The CDR3 has 15 amino acids.

This clonotype appeared many times. The J gene is TRBJ1-1, the V gene TRBV28; D gene unclear. The CDR3 runs to 12 residues. V gave up 8 bases and J gave up 2 bases, with 9 bases separating them. From germline, CDR1 is MDHEN and CDR2 SYDVKM. The CDR3 DNA is TGTGCCAGCGAGTCAGTAAACACTGAAGCTTTCTTT. It translates to CASESVNTEAFF. Complete variable domain (other parts from reference TRBV28 and TRBJ1-1): DVKVTQSSRYLVKRTGEKVFLECVQDMDHENMFWYRQDPGLGLRLIYFSYDVKMKEKGDIPEGYSVSREKKERFSLILESASTNQTSMYLCASESVNTEAFFGQGTRLTVV.

This clonotype was seen many times. The chain recombines TRBV7-8 with TRBJ2-1; D unresolved. This CDR3 has 14 residues. The germline V gene encodes CDR1 SGHVS and CDR2 FQNEAQ. V lost 8 bases, J lost 4 bases, and 15 bases lay in between. CDR3 nucleotide sequence: TGTGCCAGCGCTTGGTCGAACGGTTACAATGAGCAGTTCTTC. This translates into CASAWSNGYNEQFF.